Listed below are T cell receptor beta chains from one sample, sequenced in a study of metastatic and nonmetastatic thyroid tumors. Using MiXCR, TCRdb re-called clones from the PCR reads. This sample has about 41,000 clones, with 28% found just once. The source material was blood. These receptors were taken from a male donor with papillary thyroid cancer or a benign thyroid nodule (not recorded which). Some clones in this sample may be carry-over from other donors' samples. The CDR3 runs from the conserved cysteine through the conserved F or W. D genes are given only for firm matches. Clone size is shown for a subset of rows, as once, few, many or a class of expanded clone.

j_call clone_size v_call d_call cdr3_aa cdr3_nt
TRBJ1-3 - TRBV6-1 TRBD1 CASSPTGAFSGNTIYF TGTGCCAGCAGCCCAACAGGGGCCTTTTCTGGAAACACCATATATTTT
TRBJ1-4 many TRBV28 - CASRTYRLANEKLFF TGTGCCAGCAGAACCTACAGGTTGGCTAATGAAAAACTGTTTTTT
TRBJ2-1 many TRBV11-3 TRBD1 CASSSPWDRPYNEQFF TGTGCCAGCAGCTCCCCCTGGGACAGACCTTACAATGAGCAGTTCTTC
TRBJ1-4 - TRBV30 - CAWTEDWARNEKLFF TGTGCCTGGACGGAGGATTGGGCCCGTAATGAAAAACTGTTTTTT
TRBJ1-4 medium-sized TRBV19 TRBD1 CASSRDSNEKLFF TGTGCCAGTAGTCGGGACAGCAATGAAAAACTGTTTTTT
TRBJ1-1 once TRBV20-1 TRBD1 CSASGHRGFTEAFF TGCAGTGCCTCCGGTCACAGGGGGTTTACTGAAGCTTTCTTT
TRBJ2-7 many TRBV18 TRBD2 CASSPLGAGATREQYF TGTGCCAGCTCACCCCTCGGTGCGGGAGCTACGAGGGAGCAGTACTTC
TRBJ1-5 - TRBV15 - CATSREAAGYSNQPQHF TGTGCCACCAGCAGAGAGGCGGCAGGTTATAGCAATCAGCCCCAGCATTTT
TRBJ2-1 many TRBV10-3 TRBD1 CAISDTTGTGAYNEQFF TGTGCCATCAGTGATACTACCGGGACAGGGGCCTACAATGAGCAGTTCTTC
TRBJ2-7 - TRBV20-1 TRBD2 CSAILPGTSGNEQYF TGCAGTGCTATTCTGCCCGGGACTAGCGGGAACGAGCAGTACTTC
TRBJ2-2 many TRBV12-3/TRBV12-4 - CASRLTQGFGELFF TGTGCCAGCAGACTAACACAGGGTTTCGGGGAGCTGTTTTTT
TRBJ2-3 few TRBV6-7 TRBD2 CASSPWPSSGAPRDTDTQYF TGTGCCAGCAGTCCTTGGCCCTCTAGCGGAGCGCCCCGGGACACAGATACGCAGTATTTT
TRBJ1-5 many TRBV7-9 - CASSSGEQPQHF TGTGCCAGCAGCTCGGGAGAGCAGCCCCAGCATTTT
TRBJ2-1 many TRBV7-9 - CASSLGGVYNEQFF TGTGCCAGCAGCTTGGGTGGCGTTTACAATGAGCAGTTCTTC
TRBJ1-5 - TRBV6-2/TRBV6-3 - CASSSRAARGGSQPQHF TGTGCCAGCAGTTCTCGGGCCGCACGTGGTGGCAGTCAGCCCCAGCATTTT
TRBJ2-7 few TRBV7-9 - CASSFGDSYNEQYF TGTGCCAGCAGCTTCGGGGACTCGTACAACGAGCAGTACTTC
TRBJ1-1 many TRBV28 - CASSLRDKLEAFF TGTGCCAGCAGTTTGAGGGACAAATTGGAAGCTTTCTTT
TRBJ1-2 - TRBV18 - CASSQGSNYGYTF TGTGCCAGCTCACAAGGGAGCAACTATGGCTACACCTTC
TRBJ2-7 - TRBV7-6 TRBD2 CASSLTSASSYEQYF TGTGCCAGCAGCCTAACTAGCGCCAGCTCCTACGAGCAGTACTTC
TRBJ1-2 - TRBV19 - CASSNVVRGGYTF TGTGCCAGTAGTAACGTCGTTAGAGGAGGCTACACCTTC
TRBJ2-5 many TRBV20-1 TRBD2 CSAGSTSGGAWWQETQYF TGCAGTGCTGGTTCCACTAGCGGGGGGGCCTGGTGGCAAGAGACCCAGTACTTC
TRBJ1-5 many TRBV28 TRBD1 CASSYWGQGGVRNQPQHF TGTGCCAGCAGTTACTGGGGTCAGGGGGGGGTTCGCAATCAGCCCCAGCATTTT
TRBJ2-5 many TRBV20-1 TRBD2 CSATSPILAGGRETQYF TGCAGTGCTACAAGCCCGATTCTAGCGGGGGGGCGGGAGACCCAGTACTTC
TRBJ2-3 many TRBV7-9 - CASRGGASDTQYF TGTGCCAGCCGTGGGGGGGCATCAGATACGCAGTATTTT
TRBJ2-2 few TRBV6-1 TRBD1 CASSKQGGAVTGELFF TGTGCCAGCAGTAAGCAAGGGGGCGCGGTCACCGGGGAGCTGTTTTTT
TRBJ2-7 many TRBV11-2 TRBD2 CASSLGEGSLEQYF TGTGCCAGCAGCCTAGGGGAGGGCAGCCTCGAGCAGTACTTC
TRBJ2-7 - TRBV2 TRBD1 CATTDRGLNEQYF TGTGCCACCACCGACAGGGGGCTCAACGAGCAGTACTTC
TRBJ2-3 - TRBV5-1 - CASRPGWASTDTQYF TGCGCCAGCAGGCCTGGGTGGGCTAGCACAGATACGCAGTATTTT
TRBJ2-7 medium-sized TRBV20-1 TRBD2 CSALRGGGYEQYF TGCAGTGCCCTACGGGGGGGAGGCTACGAGCAGTACTTC
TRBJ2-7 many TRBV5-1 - CASSLRGYEQYF TGCGCCAGCAGCTTAAGAGGGTACGAGCAGTACTTC
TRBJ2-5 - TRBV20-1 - CSASQMGYSWYQETQYF TGCAGTGCTAGTCAGATGGGGTATAGTTGGTACCAAGAGACCCAGTACTTC
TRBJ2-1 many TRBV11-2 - CASSLGTNEQFF TGTGCCAGCAGCTTAGGGACCAATGAGCAGTTCTTC
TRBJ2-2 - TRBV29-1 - CSVGVQFNTGELFF TGCAGCGTTGGGGTTCAATTCAACACCGGGGAGCTGTTTTTT
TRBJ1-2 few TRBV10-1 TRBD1 CASSETMAGTGDYGYTF TGCGCCAGCAGTGAGACCATGGCAGGGACAGGGGACTATGGCTACACCTTC
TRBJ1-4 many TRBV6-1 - CASSFQTAAREKLFF TGTGCCAGCAGCTTCCAGACGGCGGCTAGAGAAAAACTGTTTTTT
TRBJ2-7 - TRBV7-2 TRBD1 CASSSYRGQSYEQYF TGTGCCAGCAGCTCGTACAGGGGGCAGTCCTACGAGCAGTACTTC
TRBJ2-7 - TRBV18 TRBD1 CASSPKRTGKAYEQYF TGTGCCAGCTCACCAAAGCGGACAGGTAAAGCGTACGAGCAGTACTTC
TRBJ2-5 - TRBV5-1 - CASSTRGGENQYF TGCGCCAGCAGCACCAGGGGGGGTGAGAACCAGTACTTC
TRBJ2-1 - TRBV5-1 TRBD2 CASSLILGGSEQFF TGCGCCAGCAGCCTGATCTTGGGCGGGAGCGAGCAGTTCTTC
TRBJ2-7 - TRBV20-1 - CSSPAVRGFDEQYF TGCAGTTCCCCTGCAGTGCGTGGGTTCGACGAGCAGTACTTC
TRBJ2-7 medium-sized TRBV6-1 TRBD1 CASNRGFGSSYEQYF TGTGCCAGCAACAGGGGTTTCGGTAGCTCCTACGAGCAGTACTTC